The entry below describes one T cell receptor (beta chain). The record originates from a study of shared clonotypes between healthy human individuals. The assay used deep level. The DNA input per sorted-subset replicate PCR was around 200 ng, corresponding to roughly 30,000 T cell genomes. The repertoire was sequenced with immunoSEQ multiplex PCR; TCRdb's copy has only in-frame clones and lacks some. The data show 2 million to 2.5 million clones, more than 80% seen once. Trimming took 6 bases from V and 12 from J, leaving 17 bases between them. The CDR3 loop spans 13 amino acids. The germline V gene encodes CDR1 MNHEY and CDR2 SVGAGI. Each of the donors was a healthy adult who was HIV-negative and had not had a recent acute infection or vaccination.

Sequencing was performed on naive CD4+ T cells from PBMCs. Described subset: CD45RA+ positively selected. The gene calls are TRBV6-5 and TRBJ2-2; D is perhaps TRBD1 or TRBD2 (6 bases each). The TCR originated in a young man in good health. Some clones in this sample may be carry-over from other donors' samples. DNA for the CDR3: TGTGCCAGCAGCCAACCGGGGGCCCGGCAGCTGTTTTTT. This encodes CASSQPGARQLFF.